These T cell receptor beta chains were read from a single sample in a study of Ad26.COV2.S vaccination and SARS-CoV-2 variants. Sequencing was performed with immunoSEQ multiplex PCR; in TCRdb, only in-frame clones are kept and a portion is missing. The sample records some 240,000 clones, approximately 90% being singletons. The sequencing used peripheral blood, collected in a trial of Ad26.COV2.S vaccine versus placebo. These receptors all stem from a person aged 18 to 65 who received the Ad26.COV2.S COVID-19 vaccine or a placebo. Each CDR3 is given with its conserved first and last residue. A D gene is named only where the DNA matches it firmly. Rows give clone size only sometimes, using once, few, many, or a class for an expanded clone.

j_gene: TRBJ1-2
d_gene: .
abundance: .
v_gene: TRBV2
CDR3nt: TGTGCCAGTGGGGGCGCGGCCTATGGCTACACCTTC
CDR3aa: CASGGAAYGYTF

j_gene: TRBJ1-3
d_gene: .
abundance: .
v_gene: TRBV7-9
CDR3nt: TGTGCCAGCGAGGTTTGGACTGGAAACACCATATATTTT
CDR3aa: CASEVWTGNTIYF

j_gene: TRBJ1-1
d_gene: .
abundance: .
v_gene: TRBV6-5
CDR3nt: TGTGCCAGCAGTTACTCTCGACAGAACACTGAAGCTTTCTTT
CDR3aa: CASSYSRQNTEAFF

j_gene: TRBJ2-7
d_gene: .
abundance: .
v_gene: TRBV18
CDR3nt: TGTGCCAGTTCCTCCCCCCCCGACGAGCAGTACTTC
CDR3aa: CASSSPPDEQYF

j_gene: TRBJ1-5
d_gene: .
abundance: .
v_gene: TRBV4-1
CDR3nt: TGCGCCAGCAGCCGATCCGGGACCGGAAATAGCAATCAGCCCCAGCATTTT
CDR3aa: CASSRSGTGNSNQPQHF

j_gene: TRBJ2-5
d_gene: TRBD2
abundance: .
v_gene: TRBV6-2/TRBV6-3
CDR3nt: TGTGCCAGCAGTTACTACGGGAGGGAGACCCAGTACTTC
CDR3aa: CASSYYGRETQYF

j_gene: TRBJ2-7
d_gene: TRBD2
abundance: .
v_gene: TRBV5-1
CDR3nt: TGCGCCAGCAGCCGACCCGGGACTAGCGGGGAAGAGCAGTACTTC
CDR3aa: CASSRPGTSGEEQYF

j_gene: TRBJ2-3
d_gene: TRBD1
abundance: .
v_gene: TRBV9
CDR3nt: TGTGCCAGCAGCGCCCCGGGACAGGGGGCGGCAGATACGCAGTATTTT
CDR3aa: CASSAPGQGAADTQYF

j_gene: TRBJ2-7
d_gene: .
abundance: .
v_gene: TRBV10-3
CDR3nt: TGTGCCATCAGGGGGACGGATTCCTACGAGCAGTACTTC
CDR3aa: CAIRGTDSYEQYF

j_gene: TRBJ1-2
d_gene: TRBD1
abundance: .
v_gene: TRBV27
CDR3nt: TGTGCCAGCAGTTTCCAGGGGGCGGGCGGCTACACCTTC
CDR3aa: CASSFQGAGGYTF

j_gene: TRBJ2-5
d_gene: .
abundance: .
v_gene: TRBV5-4
CDR3nt: TGTGCCAGCAGCCTGAATCAGGGGACTCAAGAGACCCAGTACTTC
CDR3aa: CASSLNQGTQETQYF

j_gene: TRBJ2-1
d_gene: TRBD2
abundance: .
v_gene: TRBV27
CDR3nt: TGTGCCAGCAGTTTGGAGGTGACTAGCGGGAGGTTCGGGCAGTTCTTC
CDR3aa: CASSLEVTSGRFGQFF

j_gene: TRBJ2-1
d_gene: TRBD1
abundance: .
v_gene: TRBV27
CDR3nt: TGTGCCAGCAGTGGGACAGCTAATAACAATGAGCAGTTCTTC
CDR3aa: CASSGTANNNEQFF

j_gene: TRBJ2-1
d_gene: .
abundance: many
v_gene: TRBV7-9
CDR3nt: TGTGCCAGCAGCTCCCCGTCTGGTAAGGATGAGCAGTTCTTC
CDR3aa: CASSSPSGKDEQFF

j_gene: TRBJ1-1
d_gene: .
abundance: .
v_gene: TRBV6-2/TRBV6-3
CDR3nt: TGTGCCAGCAGTTACTCTACAAGGAACACTGAAGCTTTCTTT
CDR3aa: CASSYSTRNTEAFF

j_gene: TRBJ1-2
d_gene: TRBD1
abundance: .
v_gene: TRBV5-5
CDR3nt: TGTGCCAGCAGCGGCTCCGGGACAGGGGATAGCTATGGCTACACCTTC
CDR3aa: CASSGSGTGDSYGYTF

j_gene: TRBJ1-1
d_gene: .
abundance: .
v_gene: TRBV20-1
CDR3nt: TGCACCCCGGGGTTGAACACTGAAGCTTTCTTT
CDR3aa: CTPGLNTEAFF

j_gene: TRBJ1-2
d_gene: .
abundance: .
v_gene: TRBV10-3
CDR3nt: TGTGCCATCAGTGGTGTAGGGAGTAACTATGGCTACACCTTC
CDR3aa: CAISGVGSNYGYTF

j_gene: TRBJ2-5
d_gene: .
abundance: .
v_gene: TRBV7-3
CDR3nt: TGTGCCAGCAGCCGACTAGTCGGTGAGACCCAGTACTTC
CDR3aa: CASSRLVGETQYF

j_gene: TRBJ2-5
d_gene: .
abundance: .
v_gene: TRBV10-3
CDR3nt: TGTGCCATCAGTGAACTCGGCAGATCCATTCAAGAGACCCAGTACTTC
CDR3aa: CAISELGRSIQETQYF

j_gene: TRBJ2-7
d_gene: TRBD2
abundance: .
v_gene: TRBV7-6
CDR3nt: TGTGCCAGCAGCTTAGGGTCGGGAGCGGGAGTGGGGGAGCAGTACTTC
CDR3aa: CASSLGSGAGVGEQYF

j_gene: TRBJ2-7
d_gene: .
abundance: .
v_gene: TRBV20-1
CDR3nt: TGCAGTGCTAGTCAGGGCAGAGCTCCCTACGAGCAGTACTTC
CDR3aa: CSASQGRAPYEQYF

j_gene: TRBJ2-7
d_gene: .
abundance: .
v_gene: TRBV5-1
CDR3nt: TGCGCCAGCAGCTTGGAGGCCGGGGCCGAGCAGTACTTC
CDR3aa: CASSLEAGAEQYF

j_gene: TRBJ1-2
d_gene: .
abundance: .
v_gene: TRBV6-5
CDR3nt: TGTGCCAGCAGTACAAACTATGGCTACACCTTC
CDR3aa: CASSTNYGYTF

j_gene: TRBJ2-3
d_gene: .
abundance: .
v_gene: TRBV15
CDR3nt: TGTGCCACCAGCACTCGGGACGGCACAGATACGCAGTATTTT
CDR3aa: CATSTRDGTDTQYF

j_gene: TRBJ1-4
d_gene: TRBD1
abundance: .
v_gene: TRBV7-6
CDR3nt: TGTGCCAGCAGCTCCGGGACAGGGCCTAATGAAAAACTGTTTTTT
CDR3aa: CASSSGTGPNEKLFF

j_gene: TRBJ2-7
d_gene: .
abundance: .
v_gene: TRBV9
CDR3nt: TGTGCCAGCAGCGTCGGGCGGGGCTCAGAGGGAGACGAGCAGTACTTC
CDR3aa: CASSVGRGSEGDEQYF

j_gene: TRBJ2-2
d_gene: TRBD2
abundance: .
v_gene: TRBV7-2
CDR3nt: TGTGCCAGCAGCTTAGTGGCTAGCGGGAGTCCGAACACCGGGGAGCTGTTTTTT
CDR3aa: CASSLVASGSPNTGELFF

j_gene: TRBJ1-1
d_gene: .
abundance: .
v_gene: TRBV7-9
CDR3nt: TGTGCCAGCAGCGGACCGAAAGATGCAAACACTGAAGCTTTCTTT
CDR3aa: CASSGPKDANTEAFF

j_gene: TRBJ2-4
d_gene: TRBD2
abundance: .
v_gene: TRBV11-3
CDR3nt: TGTGCCAGCAGCCCCGGGGGGAGCAAAAACATTCAGTACTTC
CDR3aa: CASSPGGSKNIQYF

j_gene: TRBJ1-1
d_gene: .
abundance: .
v_gene: TRBV14
CDR3nt: TGTGCCAGGAATCTGGGAGGCAGGGCGGACACTGAAGCTTTCTTT
CDR3aa: CARNLGGRADTEAFF

j_gene: TRBJ1-2
d_gene: .
abundance: .
v_gene: TRBV4-1
CDR3nt: TGCGCCAGCAGCCAAGAGGGCACGGACCTTCGGGGCTACACCTTC
CDR3aa: CASSQEGTDLRGYTF

j_gene: TRBJ1-5
d_gene: .
abundance: .
v_gene: TRBV5-4
CDR3nt: TGTGCCAGCAGCGCCGGGACACTAAGCAATCAGCCCCAGCATTTT
CDR3aa: CASSAGTLSNQPQHF

j_gene: TRBJ2-3
d_gene: TRBD2
abundance: .
v_gene: TRBV7-3
CDR3nt: TGTGCCAGCAGCTCCGGACTAGCGGCTAGCACAGATACGCAGTATTTT
CDR3aa: CASSSGLAASTDTQYF

j_gene: TRBJ1-2
d_gene: TRBD1
abundance: .
v_gene: TRBV7-2
CDR3nt: TGTGCCAGCAGCTTAGCACAGGGGGGTGGCTACACCTTC
CDR3aa: CASSLAQGGGYTF

j_gene: TRBJ1-1
d_gene: TRBD1
abundance: .
v_gene: TRBV5-8
CDR3nt: TGTGCCAGCAGCCCGAAACAGGGGGCCCTTTGGAACACTGAAGCTTTCTTT
CDR3aa: CASSPKQGALWNTEAFF

j_gene: TRBJ2-7
d_gene: TRBD2
abundance: .
v_gene: TRBV18
CDR3nt: TGTGCCAGCTCACCTGTAGCGGGCGGGGGGTCCTCCTACGAGCAGTACTTC
CDR3aa: CASSPVAGGGSSYEQYF

j_gene: TRBJ1-1
d_gene: .
abundance: .
v_gene: TRBV18
CDR3nt: TGTGCCAGCTCACCCGGACCAGGGGCGGGTGAAGCTTTCTTT
CDR3aa: CASSPGPGAGEAFF

j_gene: TRBJ2-1
d_gene: TRBD2
abundance: once
v_gene: TRBV2
CDR3nt: TGTGCCAGCAGTGGTGCCGGGACTAGCGGGAGAGGGCTCTACAATGAGCAGTTCTTC
CDR3aa: CASSGAGTSGRGLYNEQFF

j_gene: TRBJ2-1
d_gene: .
abundance: .
v_gene: TRBV14
CDR3nt: TGTGCCAGCAGCCAAGTGGTTCTTTACAATGAGCAGTTCTTC
CDR3aa: CASSQVVLYNEQFF

j_gene: TRBJ2-7
d_gene: TRBD1
abundance: .
v_gene: TRBV6-2/TRBV6-3
CDR3nt: TGTGCCAGCAGTTCCCGGACAGGGTGGCACTACGAGCAGTACTTC
CDR3aa: CASSSRTGWHYEQYF

j_gene: TRBJ2-1
d_gene: TRBD2
abundance: once
v_gene: TRBV27
CDR3nt: TGTGCCAGCAGTTTGGGTAGCGGGTTCAATGAGCAGTTCTTC
CDR3aa: CASSLGSGFNEQFF

j_gene: TRBJ1-5
d_gene: .
abundance: few
v_gene: TRBV4-3
CDR3nt: TGCGCCAGCAGCCTAGGACCCGATAGCAATCAGCCCCAGCATTTT
CDR3aa: CASSLGPDSNQPQHF

j_gene: TRBJ2-7
d_gene: .
abundance: .
v_gene: TRBV12-3/TRBV12-4
CDR3nt: TGTGCCAGCAGTTTGGCAGACTCCTACGAGCAGTACTTC
CDR3aa: CASSLADSYEQYF

j_gene: TRBJ2-3
d_gene: .
abundance: once
v_gene: TRBV18
CDR3nt: TGTGCCAGCTCACCACTAATAGACAGTACAGATACGCAGTATTTT
CDR3aa: CASSPLIDSTDTQYF

j_gene: TRBJ2-7
d_gene: TRBD2
abundance: .
v_gene: TRBV9
CDR3nt: TGTGCCAGCAGCGTAGGGAGCGGGGGGGCCTACGAGCAGTACTTC
CDR3aa: CASSVGSGGAYEQYF

j_gene: TRBJ1-1
d_gene: TRBD1
abundance: .
v_gene: TRBV5-1
CDR3nt: TGCGCCAGCAGCTTTCTTTTGGCAAGGACAGGGAGGAACACTGAAGCTTTCTTT
CDR3aa: CASSFLLARTGRNTEAFF

j_gene: TRBJ2-1
d_gene: .
abundance: .
v_gene: TRBV9
CDR3nt: TGTGCCAGCAGCGGTATCCGGGACAATGAGCAGTTCTTC
CDR3aa: CASSGIRDNEQFF

j_gene: TRBJ1-1
d_gene: TRBD1
abundance: .
v_gene: TRBV7-2
CDR3nt: TGTGCCAGCAGCTTAGCGGGACAGGGAAGTCCAAGAAGTCAGGCTGAAGCTTTCTTT
CDR3aa: CASSLAGQGSPRSQAEAFF

j_gene: TRBJ2-1
d_gene: .
abundance: .
v_gene: TRBV7-8
CDR3nt: TGTGCCAGCAGCCCTTGGAGCTCCTACAATGAGCAGTTCTTC
CDR3aa: CASSPWSSYNEQFF

j_gene: TRBJ2-3
d_gene: .
abundance: .
v_gene: TRBV28
CDR3nt: TGTGCCAGCAGTCCGCAATCGGTAGGACCCCCCCCGGGCCCCCAACGGAGACGAGATACGCAGTATTTT
CDR3aa: CASSPQSVGPPPGPQRRRDTQYF

j_gene: TRBJ2-3
d_gene: .
abundance: .
v_gene: TRBV6-4
CDR3nt: TGTGCCAGCAGTGAGGGCAGCGAGACAGATACGCAGTATTTT
CDR3aa: CASSEGSETDTQYF

j_gene: TRBJ2-7
d_gene: TRBD1
abundance: .
v_gene: TRBV18
CDR3nt: TGTGCCAGCTCACGGACAGGGTTGAACGAGCAGTACTTC
CDR3aa: CASSRTGLNEQYF

j_gene: TRBJ1-2
d_gene: .
abundance: .
v_gene: TRBV6-2/TRBV6-3
CDR3nt: TGTGCCAGCAGTTTCCACGGCCTTCTTTATGGCTACACCTTC
CDR3aa: CASSFHGLLYGYTF

j_gene: TRBJ1-2
d_gene: .
abundance: few
v_gene: TRBV27
CDR3nt: TGTGCCAGCAGGTACAGCTTTAACTATGGCTACACCTTC
CDR3aa: CASRYSFNYGYTF

j_gene: TRBJ1-5
d_gene: .
abundance: once
v_gene: TRBV27
CDR3nt: TGTGCCAGCGGCCTACTGGGTCAGCCCCAGCATTTT
CDR3aa: CASGLLGQPQHF

j_gene: TRBJ1-3
d_gene: .
abundance: once
v_gene: TRBV5-4
CDR3nt: TGTGCCAGCAGCTCAGCAATTGGAAACACCATATATTTT
CDR3aa: CASSSAIGNTIYF